The 26 T cell receptor beta chains below were found in one sample sequenced in a study of cytomegalovirus exposure and HLA in healthy donors. Primers: 60 Vbeta forward and 13 Jbeta reverse. Method: immunoSEQ multiplex PCR; TCRdb's copy keeps in-frame clones and lacks some. This sample has about 130,000 clones, with 74% found just once. The source material was PBMCs. The receptors were sampled from a man aged 35-49 years in good health and CMV-seropositive.

This chain joins TRBV11-2 and TRBJ2-2; TRBD1 matches at 8 bases. Germline V gives CDR1 SGHAT, CDR2 FQNNGV. Losses at the gene ends were 5 bases for V and 3 bases for J; bases not matched to a gene: 5. This CDR3 contains 15 residues. DNA of the CDR3: TGTGCCAGCAGCCCCGGACAGGGTCACACCGGGGAGCTGTTTTTT. It encodes CASSPGQGHTGELFF.

This chain uses TRBV4-1 with TRBJ1-5; TRBD1 matches 9 bases. The CDR3 has 16 amino acids. Losses at the gene ends were 4 bases for V and 0 bases for J; bases not matched to a gene: 4. Germline values: CDR1 MGHRA, CDR2 YSYEKL. Written as DNA, the CDR3 is TGCGCCAGCAGCCCGGGACAGGGAAGTAGCAATCAGCCCCAGCATTTT. The encoded protein is CASSPGQGSSNQPQHF.

The chain employs TRBV28 and TRBJ1-2; D call uncertain. CDR3 size: 14 residues. V lost 1 base and J lost 8, with 14 bases in between. CDR1 MDHEN and CDR2 SYDVKM come from the germline V gene. This CDR3 reads CASSLFRGEKGYTF. Here the CDR3 DNA reads TGTGCCAGCAGTTTATTCAGAGGTGAAAAGGGCTACACCTTC.

V usage is TRBV5-1 and J usage is TRBJ2-3, with TRBD2 matching over 12 bases. The CDR3 covers 17 residues. After removal of 2 bases from V and 5 bases from J, the junction contained 9 bases not matched to a gene. Germline V CDR1 and CDR2: SGHRS, YFSETQ. In DNA, the CDR3 is TGCGCCAGCAGCTTTTGGGCTAGCGGGAGGGCAGAAGATACGCAGTATTTT. Translation: CASSFWASGRAEDTQYF.

The J gene is TRBJ1-2, the V gene TRBV7-8, with 10 bases fitting TRBD1. V lost 3 bases, J lost 0 bases, and 7 bases stayed unmatched. The CDR3 runs 17 residues. From germline, CDR1 is SGHVS and CDR2 FQNEAQ. Here the CDR3 reads CASSLTGGIGPNYGYTF. Here the CDR3 DNA reads TGTGCCAGCAGCTTGACAGGGGGCATTGGCCCTAACTATGGCTACACCTTC.

The chain couples TRBV5-1 to TRBJ2-7; 12 nucleotides match TRBD1. Germline CDR1 and CDR2: SGHRS and YFSETQ. There are 16 residues in the CDR3. After removal of 4 bases from V and 5 bases from J, the junction contained 10 bases not matched to a gene. The CDR3 coding sequence is TGCGCCAGCAGCGCCGGGACAGGGGGCTTTTTGGACGAGCAGTACTTC. As protein: CASSAGTGGFLDEQYF.

The chain carries TRBV6-1 and TRBJ2-1; 9 bases agree with TRBD2. The CDR3 has 13 amino acids. Looked up from germline, CDR1 is MNHNS and CDR2 is SASEGT. With V trimmed by 4 bases and J by 7 bases, 2 bases remained unmatched. DNA for the CDR3: TGTGCCAGCAGTGTTCTAGCGGGGAATGAGCAGTTCTTC. Amino acids: CASSVLAGNEQFF.

The chain combines TRBV5-8 with TRBJ2-2; 9 nucleotides match TRBD1. Germline V gene data show CDR1 as SGHTS and CDR2 as YDEGEE. The CDR3 spans 16 residues. V lost 7 bases and J lost 0; bases outside the gene matches: 7. The CDR3 bases are TGTGCCAGCTACCCGTGGGACAGGGCGAACACCGGGGAGCTGTTTTTT. Protein: CASYPWDRANTGELFF.

The rearrangement joins TRBV29-1 to TRBJ1-3; D might be TRBD1 (5 bases). Deletions cut 7 bases from V and 0 bases from J, with 13 bases between. CDR1 is SQVTM and CDR2 is ANQGSEA in the germline V gene. The CDR3 contains 14 residues. CDR3 DNA sequence: TGCAGCGCCGGGGGAGGGCTCTCTGGAAACACCATATATTTT. Translated, it gives CSAGGGLSGNTIYF.

The chain recombines TRBV6-6 with TRBJ2-7, with 7 positions matching TRBD2. The CDR3 runs 13 residues. After removal of 2 bases from V and 5 bases from J, the junction contained 3 bases not matched to a gene. The germline V gene has CDR1 MNHNY and CDR2 SVGAGI (reference sequence). CDR3 in DNA: TGTGCCAGCAGTTACGGGGGGGTAAACGAGCAGTACTTC. Translated, it gives CASSYGGVNEQYF.

The chain recombines TRBV25-1 with TRBJ2-1; possibly TRBD2 for D (6 bases). This CDR3 is 13 amino acids long. In germline, CDR1 is MGHDK, CDR2 SYGVNS. The V end was cut by 7 bases, the J end by 5 bases, with 12 bases between. The CDR3 protein is CASIGGTHNEQFF. The CDR3 coding sequence is TGTGCCAGCATTGGGGGGACTCACAATGAGCAGTTCTTC.

The CDR3 bases are TGTGCCAGCAGCCCCCCCCCGAGCTCCTACGAGCAGTACTTC. Its translation is CASSPPPSSYEQYF. The gene calls are TRBV7-2 and TRBJ2-7; D unclear. Trimming shortened V by 5 bases and J by 0 bases, and 11 bases separated the two germline ends. Looked up from germline, CDR1 is SGHTA and CDR2 is FQGNSA. This CDR3 region has 14 residues.

Regarding this clone: A read error may explain this, as a much larger clone is one base away. The sample contains more than one DNA sequence encoding this CDR3. This rearrangement joins TRBV5-5 to TRBJ1-5; the D gene is possibly TRBD1 (6 bases). CDR1 and CDR2 from the germline V gene are SGHKS and YYEKEE (reference sequence). The V and J ends lost 0 bases and 2 bases respectively, with 6 bases between them. The CDR3 runs 14 residues. Here the CDR3 reads CASSLAGGNQPQHF. CDR3 DNA sequence: TGTGCCAGCAGCTTGGCAGGGGGCAATCAGCCCCAGCATTTT.

This clone was found once. The genes are TRBV27 and TRBJ1-5; 10 bases fit TRBD1. This CDR3 comprises 19 residues. V lost 4 bases, J lost 4 bases, and 16 bases stayed unmatched. Germline assignment: CDR1 MNHEY and CDR2 SMNVEV (reference sequence). CDR3 DNA: TGTGCCAGCAGTTCTACCCTCCCATTTGGACAGGGGGGGAATCAGCCCCAGCATTTT. This sequence encodes CASSSTLPFGQGGNQPQHF.

This clone was seen a handful of times. The chain carries TRBV5-5 and TRBJ2-2; weak D call: TRBD2 (6 bases). The CDR3 contains 14 residues. With 0 bases removed from V and 3 bases from J, the gap between germline ends came to 6 bases. Germline CDR1 SGHKS, CDR2 YYEKEE (reference sequence). The CDR3 spells CASSLERDTGELFF. Here the CDR3 DNA reads TGTGCCAGCAGCTTGGAGCGGGACACCGGGGAGCTGTTTTTT.

There are a few counts of this clone. The CDR3 bases are TGTGCCTGGAGTAGCCAGGCGAACACTGAAGCTTTCTTT. It translates to CAWSSQANTEAFF. J is TRBJ1-1 and V is TRBV30, with D hard to call. The V end was cut by 2 bases, the J end by 1 base, with 8 bases between. The CDR3 sequence is 13 residues long. In germline, CDR1 is GTSNPN, CDR2 SVGIG (reference sequence).

This sequence joins TRBV15 and TRBJ2-5; 7 nucleotides match TRBD1. The CDR3 has 15 residues. The V gene's germline CDR1 is LNHNV and CDR2 YYDKDF (reference sequence). V dropped 0 bases and J dropped 5; count of bases not matched to a gene: 6. The CDR3 bases are TGTGCCACCAGCAGAGATAGGGGGCTGGTGGAGACCCAGTACTTC. Amino acids: CATSRDRGLVETQYF.

The gene calls are TRBV4-3 and TRBJ2-7; D remains ambiguous. CDR3 size: 16 residues. Between the trimmed V and J ends, which lost 0 bases and 2 bases, there was a span of 14 bases. CDR1 and CDR2 (germline): LGHNA, YSLEER. This chain's CDR3 is CASSQDFPGHAYEQYF. The DNA for the CDR3 is TGCGCCAGCAGCCAAGATTTTCCAGGTCACGCCTACGAGCAGTACTTC.

The V gene is TRBV28, the J gene TRBJ2-7, with D unresolved. From germline, CDR1 is MDHEN and CDR2 SYDVKM. The CDR3 has 14 residues. The ends were cut back, 8 bases at V and 0 bases at J, with 14 bases in the middle. This CDR3 reads CASFPQSSSYEQYF. In DNA form, the CDR3 reads TGTGCCAGCTTTCCTCAATCGAGCTCCTACGAGCAGTACTTC.

V gene TRBV7-8 combines with J gene TRBJ1-5, with TRBD1 identical over 7 bases. The ends lost 0 bases at V and 2 bases at J; junction bases unmatched: 7. CDR3 length equals 17 residues. CDR1 and CDR2 from the germline V gene are SGHVS and FQNEAQ. CDR3 DNA sequence: TGTGCCAGCAGCTTAGCGAGGGGGCCAGGCGGCAATCAGCCCCAGCATTTT. It translates to CASSLARGPGGNQPQHF.

CDR3 nucleotide sequence: TGTGCCAGCAGCCAAGACGCAGGTAGAGAAGCTTTCTTT. The encoded protein is CASSQDAGREAFF. J is TRBJ1-1 and V is TRBV14, with D unresolved. The CDR3 loop spans 13 amino acids. The ends were cut back, 0 bases at V and 8 bases at J, with 10 bases in the middle. Germline assignment: CDR1 SGHDN and CDR2 FVKESK.

This clone showed up just a few times. V and J are TRBV6-1 and TRBJ2-5; 8 bases line up with TRBD2. The germline gives CDR1 MNHNS, CDR2 SASEGT. Trimming removed 7 bases from V and 3 bases from J; junction bases left unmatched: 4. The CDR3 totals 13 residues. CDR3 sequence: CASNRGGKETQYF. CDR3 nucleotide sequence: TGTGCCAGCAACCGGGGGGGCAAAGAGACCCAGTACTTC.

The chain combines TRBV5-1 with TRBJ1-2; 8 bases match TRBD1. The V gene end was trimmed by 3 bases and the J gene end by 0 bases; junction bases not matched to a gene: 1. CDR1 is SGHRS and CDR2 is YFSETQ in the germline V gene. The CDR3 sequence is 14 residues long. The CDR3 nucleotides are TGCGCCAGCAGCTCGGACAGGGCTAACTATGGCTACACCTTC. It encodes CASSSDRANYGYTF. The full variable domain, rest sourced from reference TRBV5-1 and TRBJ1-2, is KAGVTQTPRYLIKTRGQQVTLSCSPISGHRSVSWYQQTPGQGLQFLFEYFSETQRNKGNFPGRFSGRQFSNSRSEMNVSTLELGDSALYLCASSSDRANYGYTFGSGTRLTVV.

The CDR3 is CASSPSGGGYNEQFF. The CDR3 nucleotides are TGTGCCAGCAGCCCAAGCGGGGGGGGGTACAATGAGCAGTTCTTC. The gene calls are TRBV7-9 and TRBJ2-1, with 10 bases matching TRBD2. This CDR3 contains 15 residues. In germline, CDR1 is SEHNR, CDR2 FQNEAQ (reference sequence). With 5 bases clipped from V and 4 bases from J, the junction kept 5 bases outside the gene matches.

V usage is TRBV4-1 and J usage is TRBJ1-1; D is uncertain. The germline V and J ends were trimmed by 0 bases and 2 bases, with 16 bases remaining between them. From germline, CDR1 is MGHRA and CDR2 YSYEKL. CDR3 length: 17 amino acids. CDR3 nucleotides: TGCGCCAGCAGCCAAGATCGCTCGACCGGAGTTAACACTGAAGCTTTCTTT. Translation gives CASSQDRSTGVNTEAFF.

The gene calls are TRBV6-5 and TRBJ1-5; a weak D match, TRBD1 (5 bases). Germline V gene sequence: CDR1 MNHEY, CDR2 SVGAGI. The CDR3 is 14 amino acids. The V end was cut by 6 bases, the J end by 7 bases, with 16 bases between. The CDR3 loop is CASSSGTGGQPQHF. Here the CDR3 DNA reads TGTGCCAGCAGCTCGGGCACCGGGGGGCAGCCCCAGCATTTT.